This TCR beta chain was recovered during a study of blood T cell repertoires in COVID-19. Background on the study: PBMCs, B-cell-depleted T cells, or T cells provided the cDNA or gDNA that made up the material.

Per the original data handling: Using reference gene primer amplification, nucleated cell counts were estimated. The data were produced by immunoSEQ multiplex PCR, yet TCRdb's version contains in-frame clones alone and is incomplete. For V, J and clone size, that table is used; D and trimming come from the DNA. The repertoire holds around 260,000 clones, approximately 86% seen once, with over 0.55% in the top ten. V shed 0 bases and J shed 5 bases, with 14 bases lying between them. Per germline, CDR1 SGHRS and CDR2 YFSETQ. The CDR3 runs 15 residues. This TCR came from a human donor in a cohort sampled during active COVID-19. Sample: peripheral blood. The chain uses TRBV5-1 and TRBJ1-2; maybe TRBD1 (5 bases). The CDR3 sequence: CASSLDARDGYGYTF. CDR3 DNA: TGCGCCAGCAGCTTGGATGCCAGGGATGGGTATGGCTACACCTTC.